A selection of T cell receptor beta chains follows, all from one sample in a study of shared clonotypes between healthy human individuals. Libraries were prepared by immunoSEQ multiplex PCR; TCRdb keeps only in-frame clonotypes and omits some of them. This sample carries around 2.5 million clones, over 85% of them seen once, and the ten largest clones take 0.36%. Sample: naive CD4+ T cells from PBMCs. These receptors all stem from a man aged 18 to 35 in good health. Some clones in this sample may be carry-over from other donors' samples. The CDR3 runs from the conserved cysteine through the conserved F or W. Fields, in order: clone size, J gene, D gene, V gene, CDR3 DNA, CDR3 protein. A D gene is named only where the DNA matches it firmly. Some rows have no size entry. The others give once, few or many, or a class for an expanded clone.

>.|TRBJ2-1|.|TRBV5-1
TGCGCCAGCAGCTTCCGGGACTTATACAATGAGCAGTTCTTC
CASSFRDLYNEQFF
>.|TRBJ1-2|.|TRBV6-5
TGTGCCAGCAGGAGGTTGGATTATGGCTACACCTTC
CASRRLDYGYTF
>.|TRBJ1-2|.|TRBV6-1
TGTGCCAGCAGTGAATTTAGAGGCTTTGGCTACACCTTC
CASSEFRGFGYTF
>.|TRBJ2-5|.|TRBV5-3
TGTGCCAGAAGCTTGGGAGGGTACCAAGAGACCCAGTACTTC
CARSLGGYQETQYF
>.|TRBJ2-5|.|TRBV18
TGTGCCAGCTCACCACCGTGGGGAGAAAAAGAGACCCAGTACTTC
CASSPPWGEKETQYF
>.|TRBJ1-4|.|TRBV5-8
TGTGCCAGCAGCTCCGGAACAGGAGGCAATGAAAAACTGTTTTTT
CASSSGTGGNEKLFF
>.|TRBJ2-1|TRBD2|TRBV11-3
TGTGCCAGCAGCTTAGGCCAGACTAGCTCGGATGAGCAGTTCTTC
CASSLGQTSSDEQFF
>.|TRBJ2-2|.|TRBV5-4
TGTGCCAGCAGCTTGGCCGGGGGGCAGGTCGGCACCGGGGAGCTGTTTTTT
CASSLAGGQVGTGELFF
>.|TRBJ2-5|.|TRBV15
TGTGCCACCAGCAGAGTGGGGGCAGGAGAGACCCAGTACTTC
CATSRVGAGETQYF
>.|TRBJ2-3|.|TRBV5-1
TGCGCCAGCAGCTTGGTGGTAGGGAGCACAGATACGCAGTATTTT
CASSLVVGSTDTQYF
>.|TRBJ2-1|TRBD2|TRBV10-3
TGTGCCATCAGGGGTTCGACTAGCAGCGGCTCCTACAATGAGCAGTTCTTC
CAIRGSTSSGSYNEQFF
>.|TRBJ1-2|.|TRBV7-2
TGTGCCAGCAGTTGGAGATTACAGGGCCTCGACGGCTACACCTTC
CASSWRLQGLDGYTF
>few|TRBJ2-2|.|TRBV27
TGTGCCAGCAAAATAGAAATGAACACCGGGGAGCTGTTTTTT
CASKIEMNTGELFF
>.|TRBJ2-3|TRBD2|TRBV5-1
TGCGCCAGCAGCTTTAGGCCTAGCGGGAGGGCAGATACGCAGTATTTT
CASSFRPSGRADTQYF
>.|TRBJ1-5|.|TRBV5-8
TGTGCCAGCAGGCCACAGGGTTTTAGCAATCAGCCCCAGCATTTT
CASRPQGFSNQPQHF
>.|TRBJ2-1|.|TRBV30
TGTGCCTGGAGTAGCGGGTCCAACAATGAGCAGTTCTTC
CAWSSGSNNEQFF
>once|TRBJ2-7|.|TRBV6-1
TGTGCCAGCAGTGAGGGGTCCGAGCAGTACTTC
CASSEGSEQYF
>.|TRBJ1-5|.|TRBV19
TGTGCCAGTAGTGCGTCGGGTCAGCCCCAGCATTTT
CASSASGQPQHF
>.|TRBJ1-1|.|TRBV10-3
TGTGCCATCAGTGAGTCGGCAGGGAAGAACACTGAAGCTTTCTTT
CAISESAGKNTEAFF
>.|TRBJ2-1|.|TRBV11-2
TGTGCCAGCAGCTTAGACCAGGGGTCCTACAATGAGCAGTTCTTC
CASSLDQGSYNEQFF
>.|TRBJ1-3|TRBD1|TRBV29-1
TGCAGCGTATTCGGGACAGGGCTAGGAAACACCATATATTTT
CSVFGTGLGNTIYF
>.|TRBJ1-2|TRBD1|TRBV15
TGTGCCACCAGCAGACTCTCCGACAGGGCCTATGGCTACACCTTC
CATSRLSDRAYGYTF
>.|TRBJ2-3|TRBD2|TRBV5-1
TGCGCCAGCAGCCAACAGGGACTAGCGGGAGTTGATACGCAGTATTTT
CASSQQGLAGVDTQYF
>.|TRBJ2-5|TRBD1|TRBV6-4
TGTGCCAGCAGTGACCTTAGTGGCAGGGGGCGCGGGGAGACCCAGTACTTC
CASSDLSGRGRGETQYF
>.|TRBJ1-1|TRBD1|TRBV27
TGTGCCAGCAGTTTTCGGACAGGGCCTGGAACTGAAGCTTTCTTT
CASSFRTGPGTEAFF
>once|TRBJ1-5|.|TRBV4-1
TGCGCCAGCAGCCAAGGTAGGGGGGGCGGAAGCAATCAGCCCCAGCATTTT
CASSQGRGGGSNQPQHF
>.|TRBJ2-3|.|TRBV29-1
TGCAGCGTTGAGAGGGAGCCGCAGTATTTT
CSVEREPQYF
>.|TRBJ2-5|TRBD2|TRBV5-4
TGTGCCAGCAGCAAGGGAGGGGAGAGTCAAGAGACCCAGTACTTC
CASSKGGESQETQYF
>few|TRBJ1-1|.|TRBV11-2
TGTGCCAGCAGCCCTGCTGATGCGGGAGCTTTCTTT
CASSPADAGAFF
>.|TRBJ1-2|.|TRBV6-5
TGTGCCAGCCGGGCCACGCGGGGCTACACCTTC
CASRATRGYTF
>.|TRBJ1-2|TRBD1|TRBV5-5
TGTGCCAGCAGCCCCCAGACAGGGAACACTAACTATGGCTACACCTTC
CASSPQTGNTNYGYTF
>once|TRBJ2-3|TRBD1|TRBV6-6
TGTGCCAGCGGCCGGGACAGGGTAACAGATACGCAGTATTTT
CASGRDRVTDTQYF
>.|TRBJ2-7|TRBD2|TRBV5-1
TGCGCCAGCAGCTCGTGGGTGGTAGCGGGAGGCTACGAGCAGTACTTC
CASSSWVVAGGYEQYF
>.|TRBJ2-7|.|TRBV19
TGTGCCAGTACGGGGGGCTCCAGGCAGTACTTC
CASTGGSRQYF
>.|TRBJ2-6|.|TRBV18
TGTGCCAGCTCACCACCTACCCTCTCTGGGGCCAACGTCCTGACTTTC
CASSPPTLSGANVLTF
>.|TRBJ2-7|.|TRBV7-8
TGTGCCAGCAGCTCTACGCAGGGGGGAAACTACGAGCAGTACTTC
CASSSTQGGNYEQYF
>.|TRBJ2-2|TRBD2|TRBV18
TGTGCCAGCTCACAACGGACTAGGTTTGAGGAGCTGTTTTTT
CASSQRTRFEELFF
>.|TRBJ1-1|.|TRBV12-2
TGTGCAAGTCGCCCTGAGGACAGGGAAGCTTTCTTT
CASRPEDREAFF
>.|TRBJ2-5|TRBD1|TRBV5-4
TGTGCCAGCAGCCCCGCCGGGACAGGGCTAGAGACCCAGTACTTC
CASSPAGTGLETQYF
>few|TRBJ2-3|.|TRBV28
TGTGCCAGCAGTTTCTCCTGGGGTGAACTCCTAAACACAGATACGCAGTATTTT
CASSFSWGELLNTDTQYF
>.|TRBJ1-2|TRBD1|TRBV4-1
TGCGCCAGCAGCCCCGGTGGGGGACTGAGGGGACAGGGATTAGATGGCTACACCTTC
CASSPGGGLRGQGLDGYTF
>.|TRBJ1-4|TRBD1|TRBV7-6
TGTGCCAGCAGCCCGGGGACAGAGATTAATGAAAAACTGTTTTTT
CASSPGTEINEKLFF
>.|TRBJ2-1|TRBD2|TRBV11-2
TGTGCCAGCAGCTCCGTAGCGGGGCCAAGTTACAATGAGCAGTTCTTC
CASSSVAGPSYNEQFF
>.|TRBJ2-1|TRBD2|TRBV19
TGTGCCAGTAGTATAGCGGGACTAGCGGGGGCCGAGCAGTTCTTC
CASSIAGLAGAEQFF